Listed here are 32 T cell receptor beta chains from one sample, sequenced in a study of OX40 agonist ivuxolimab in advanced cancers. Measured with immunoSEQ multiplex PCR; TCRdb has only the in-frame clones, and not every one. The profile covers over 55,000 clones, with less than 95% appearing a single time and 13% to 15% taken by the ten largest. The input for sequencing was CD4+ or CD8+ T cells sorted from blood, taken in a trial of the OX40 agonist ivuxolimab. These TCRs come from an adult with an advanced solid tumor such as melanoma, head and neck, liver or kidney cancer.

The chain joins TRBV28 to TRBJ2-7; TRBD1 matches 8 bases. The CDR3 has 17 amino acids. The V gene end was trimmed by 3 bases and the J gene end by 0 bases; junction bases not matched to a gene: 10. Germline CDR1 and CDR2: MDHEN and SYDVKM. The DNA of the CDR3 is TGTGCCAGCAGTTTGGTGTGGCGGGACAGGAGCTCCTACGAGCAGTACTTC. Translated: CASSLVWRDRSSYEQYF.

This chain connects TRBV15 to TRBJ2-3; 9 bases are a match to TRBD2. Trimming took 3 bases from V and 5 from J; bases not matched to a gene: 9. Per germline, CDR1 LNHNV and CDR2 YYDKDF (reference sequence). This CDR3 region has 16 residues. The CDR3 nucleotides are TGTGCCACCAGCAGGGGTCATAGCGGGAGTATAGATACGCAGTATTTT. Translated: CATSRGHSGSIDTQYF.

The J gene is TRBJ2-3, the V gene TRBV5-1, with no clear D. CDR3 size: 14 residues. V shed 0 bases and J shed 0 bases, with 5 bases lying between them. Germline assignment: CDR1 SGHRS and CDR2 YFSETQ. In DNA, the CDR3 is TGCGCCAGCAGCTTGGGGGTCAGCACAGATACGCAGTATTTT. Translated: CASSLGVSTDTQYF.

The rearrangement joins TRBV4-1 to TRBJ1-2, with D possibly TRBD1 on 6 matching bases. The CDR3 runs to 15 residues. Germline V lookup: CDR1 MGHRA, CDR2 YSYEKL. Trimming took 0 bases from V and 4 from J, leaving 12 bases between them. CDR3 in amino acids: CASSQDRGGSYGYTF. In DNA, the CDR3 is TGCGCCAGCAGCCAAGATCGAGGGGGGAGCTATGGCTACACCTTC.

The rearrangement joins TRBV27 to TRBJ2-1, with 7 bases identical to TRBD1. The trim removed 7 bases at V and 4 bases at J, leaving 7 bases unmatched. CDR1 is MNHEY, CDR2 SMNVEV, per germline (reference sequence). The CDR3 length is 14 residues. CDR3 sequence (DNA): TGTGCCAGCACTAGAGGGGGCTGGTACAATGAGCAGTTCTTC. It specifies CASTRGGWYNEQFF.

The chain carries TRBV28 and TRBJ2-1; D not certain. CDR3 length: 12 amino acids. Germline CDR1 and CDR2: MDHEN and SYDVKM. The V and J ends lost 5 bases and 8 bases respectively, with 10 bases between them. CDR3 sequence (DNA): TGTGCCAGCAGTCCCGGGTGGGATGAGCAGTTCTTC. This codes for CASSPGWDEQFF.

The CDR3 here is CASSLRASGSTNEQFF. The CDR3 bases are TGCGCCAGCAGCTTAAGGGCTAGCGGGAGTACCAATGAGCAGTTCTTC. The rearrangement uses TRBV5-1 and TRBJ2-1; 10 nucleotides match TRBD2. CDR1 is SGHRS, CDR2 YFSETQ, per germline. Losses at the gene ends were 2 bases for V and 6 bases for J; bases not matched to a gene: 8. CDR3 length: 16 residues. Variable domain in full (rest from reference TRBV5-1 and TRBJ2-1): KAGVTQTPRYLIKTRGQQVTLSCSPISGHRSVSWYQQTPGQGLQFLFEYFSETQRNKGNFPGRFSGRQFSNSRSEMNVSTLELGDSALYLCASSLRASGSTNEQFFGPGTRLTVL.

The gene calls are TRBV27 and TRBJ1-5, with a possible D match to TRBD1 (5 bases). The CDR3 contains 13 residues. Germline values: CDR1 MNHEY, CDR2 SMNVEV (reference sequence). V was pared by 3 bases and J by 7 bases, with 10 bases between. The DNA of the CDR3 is TGTGCCAGCAGTTTTTCAGGGAACCAGCCCCAGCATTTT. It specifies CASSFSGNQPQHF.

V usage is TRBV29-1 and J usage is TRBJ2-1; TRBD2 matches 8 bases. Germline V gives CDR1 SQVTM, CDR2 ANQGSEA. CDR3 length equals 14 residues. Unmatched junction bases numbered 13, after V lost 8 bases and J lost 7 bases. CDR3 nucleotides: TGCAGCTATTCCCCAGCGGGAGTCCTTAATGAGCAGTTCTTC. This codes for CSYSPAGVLNEQFF.

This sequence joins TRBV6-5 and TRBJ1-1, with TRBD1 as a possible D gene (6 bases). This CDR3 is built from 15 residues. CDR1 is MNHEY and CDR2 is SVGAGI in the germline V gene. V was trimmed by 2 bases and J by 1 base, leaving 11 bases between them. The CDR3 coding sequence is TGTGCCAGCAGTTACCAGACAGGTACGAACACTGAAGCTTTCTTT. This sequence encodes CASSYQTGTNTEAFF.

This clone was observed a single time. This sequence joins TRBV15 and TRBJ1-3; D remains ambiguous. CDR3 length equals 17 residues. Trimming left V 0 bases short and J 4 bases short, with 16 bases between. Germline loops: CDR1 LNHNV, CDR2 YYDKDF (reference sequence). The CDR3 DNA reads TGTGCCACCAGCAGAGATCTGGCCTCCTCGGCAGGAAACACCATATATTTT. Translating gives CATSRDLASSAGNTIYF.

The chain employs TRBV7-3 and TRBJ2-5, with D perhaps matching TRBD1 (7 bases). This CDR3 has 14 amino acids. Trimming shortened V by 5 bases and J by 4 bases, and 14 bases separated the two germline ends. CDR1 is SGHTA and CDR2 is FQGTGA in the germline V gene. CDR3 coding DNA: TGTGCCAGCAGCAGGCAGGGGGGACTAGAGACCCAGTACTTC. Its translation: CASSRQGGLETQYF.

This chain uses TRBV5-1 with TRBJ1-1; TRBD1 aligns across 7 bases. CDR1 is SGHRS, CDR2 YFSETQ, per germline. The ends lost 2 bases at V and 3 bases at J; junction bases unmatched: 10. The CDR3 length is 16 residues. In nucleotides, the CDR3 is TGCGCCAGCAGCTTTTCTACAGGGGTCGGGGACACTGAAGCTTTCTTT. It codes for CASSFSTGVGDTEAFF.

In nucleotides, the CDR3 is TGTGCCAGCAGCTTACTAGCGGGAGGCTACGAGCAGTACTTC. Translating it yields CASSLLAGGYEQYF. J is TRBJ2-7 and V is TRBV6-5, with 12 positions matching TRBD2. This CDR3 has 14 amino acids. Germline-derived CDR1 and CDR2 are MNHEY and SVGAGI. Trimming took 6 bases from V and 3 from J; bases not matched to a gene: 3.

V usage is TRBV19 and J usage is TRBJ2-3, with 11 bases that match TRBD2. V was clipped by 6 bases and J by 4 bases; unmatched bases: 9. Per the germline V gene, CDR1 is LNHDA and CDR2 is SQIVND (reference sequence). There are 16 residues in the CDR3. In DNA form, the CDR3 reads TGTGCCAGTAGCACGAGGAGGACTAGCGGGTCAGATACGCAGTATTTT. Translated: CASSTRRTSGSDTQYF.

Here the CDR3 reads CAISEGSGRNEQFF. The CDR3 nucleotides read TGTGCCATCAGTGAGGGTAGCGGGAGGAATGAGCAGTTCTTC. The chain uses TRBV10-3 and TRBJ2-1; 10 nucleotides agree with TRBD2. The CDR3 is 14 amino acids. CDR1 and CDR2 (germline): ENHRY, SYGVKD. The junction had 2 bases not matched to a gene; V was cut back by 2 bases and J by 7 bases.

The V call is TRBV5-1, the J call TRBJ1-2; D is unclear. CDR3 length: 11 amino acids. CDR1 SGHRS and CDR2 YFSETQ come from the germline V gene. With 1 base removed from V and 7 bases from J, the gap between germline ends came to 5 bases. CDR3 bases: TGCGCCAGCAGCTTGAACGGTGGCTACACCTTC. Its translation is CASSLNGGYTF.

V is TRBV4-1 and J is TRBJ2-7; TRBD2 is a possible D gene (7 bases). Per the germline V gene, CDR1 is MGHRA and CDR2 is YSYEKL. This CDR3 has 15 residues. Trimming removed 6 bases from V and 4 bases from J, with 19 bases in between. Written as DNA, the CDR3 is TGCGCCAGCAGTCGGGGGGCCGTGGGACGGTACGAGCAGTACTTC. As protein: CASSRGAVGRYEQYF.

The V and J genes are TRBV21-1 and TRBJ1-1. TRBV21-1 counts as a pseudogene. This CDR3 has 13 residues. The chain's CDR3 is CASSKARNTEAFF. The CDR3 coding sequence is TGTGCCAGCAGCAAAGCGAGGAACACTGAAGCTTTCTTT.

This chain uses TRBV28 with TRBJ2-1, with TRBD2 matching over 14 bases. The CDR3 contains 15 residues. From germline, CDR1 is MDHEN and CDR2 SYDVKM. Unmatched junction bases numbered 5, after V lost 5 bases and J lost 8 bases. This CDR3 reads CASSRLAGGPDEQFF. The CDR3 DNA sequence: TGTGCCAGCAGTCGACTAGCGGGAGGGCCAGATGAGCAGTTCTTC.

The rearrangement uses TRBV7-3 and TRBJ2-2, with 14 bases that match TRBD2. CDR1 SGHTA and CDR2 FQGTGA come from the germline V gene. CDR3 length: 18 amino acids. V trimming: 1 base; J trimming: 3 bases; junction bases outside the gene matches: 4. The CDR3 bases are TGTGCCAGCAGCTTAATAGGGACTAGCGGGAGAGACACCGGGGAGCTGTTTTTT. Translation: CASSLIGTSGRDTGELFF.

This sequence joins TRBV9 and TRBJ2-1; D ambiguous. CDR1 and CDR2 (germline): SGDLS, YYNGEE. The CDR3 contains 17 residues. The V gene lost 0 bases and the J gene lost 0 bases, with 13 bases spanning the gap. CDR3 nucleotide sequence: TGTGCCAGCAGCGTAGATCCTCGCCCAAGCTCCTACAATGAGCAGTTCTTC. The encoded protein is CASSVDPRPSSYNEQFF.

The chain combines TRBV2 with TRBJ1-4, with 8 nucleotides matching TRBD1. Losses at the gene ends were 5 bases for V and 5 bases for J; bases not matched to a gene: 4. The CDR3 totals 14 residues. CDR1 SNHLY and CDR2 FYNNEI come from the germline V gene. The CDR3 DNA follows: TGTGCCAGCAGTAGGACAGGGAGAAATGAAAAACTGTTTTTT. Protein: CASSRTGRNEKLFF.

CDR3 in amino acids: CSVTLPGANTDTQYF. CDR3 DNA sequence: TGCAGCGTTACCCTCCCGGGAGCCAACACAGATACGCAGTATTTT. V is TRBV29-1 and J is TRBJ2-3, with a possible D match to TRBD2 (6 bases). This CDR3 spans 15 amino acids. Germline CDR1 reads SQVTM; CDR2 reads ANQGSEA. V lost 5 bases and J 2 bases, leaving 17 bases between the germline ends.

As DNA, the CDR3 is TGTGCCAGCAGTTACTGGAGGGTGAACACCGGGGAGCTGTTTTTT. Translated, it gives CASSYWRVNTGELFF. J is TRBJ2-2 and V is TRBV6-6; D is perhaps TRBD2 (6 bases). From germline, CDR1 is MNHNY and CDR2 SVGAGI (reference sequence). V lost 1 base and J lost 1, with 7 bases in between. The CDR3 length is 15 residues.

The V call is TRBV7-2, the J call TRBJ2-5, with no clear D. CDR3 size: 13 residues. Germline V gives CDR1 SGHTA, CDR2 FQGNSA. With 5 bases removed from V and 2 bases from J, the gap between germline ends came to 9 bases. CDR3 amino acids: CASSPGIQETQYF. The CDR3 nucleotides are TGTGCCAGCAGCCCTGGGATTCAAGAGACCCAGTACTTC.

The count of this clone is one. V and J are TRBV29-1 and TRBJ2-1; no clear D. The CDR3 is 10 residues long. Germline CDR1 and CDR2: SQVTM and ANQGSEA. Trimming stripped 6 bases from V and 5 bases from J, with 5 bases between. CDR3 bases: TGCAGCGTACACCACAATGAGCAGTTCTTC. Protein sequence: CSVHHNEQFF.

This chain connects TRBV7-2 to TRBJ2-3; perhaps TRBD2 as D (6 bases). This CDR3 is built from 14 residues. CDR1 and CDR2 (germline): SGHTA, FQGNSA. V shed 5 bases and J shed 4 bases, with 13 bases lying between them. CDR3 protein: CASSPLRDSDTQYF. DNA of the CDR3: TGTGCCAGCAGCCCCCTGCGGGATTCAGATACGCAGTATTTT.

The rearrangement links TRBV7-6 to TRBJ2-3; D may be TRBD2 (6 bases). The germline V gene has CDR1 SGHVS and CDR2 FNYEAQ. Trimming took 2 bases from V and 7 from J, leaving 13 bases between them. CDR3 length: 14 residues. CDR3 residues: CASSLSPSVNTQYF. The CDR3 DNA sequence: TGTGCCAGCAGCTTATCCCCTAGCGTAAATACGCAGTATTTT.

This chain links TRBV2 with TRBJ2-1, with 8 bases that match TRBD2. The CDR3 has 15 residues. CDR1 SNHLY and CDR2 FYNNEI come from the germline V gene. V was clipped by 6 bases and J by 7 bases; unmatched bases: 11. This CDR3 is CASRRTSGLGNEQFF. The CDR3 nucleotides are TGTGCCAGCAGAAGAACTAGCGGACTAGGGAATGAGCAGTTCTTC.

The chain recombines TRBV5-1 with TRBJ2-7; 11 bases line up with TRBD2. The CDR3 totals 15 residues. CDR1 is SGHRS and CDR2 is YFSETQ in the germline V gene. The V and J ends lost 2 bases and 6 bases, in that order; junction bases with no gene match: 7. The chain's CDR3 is CASSLLGLAGGEQYF. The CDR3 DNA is TGCGCCAGCAGCTTATTAGGGCTAGCGGGAGGCGAGCAGTACTTC.

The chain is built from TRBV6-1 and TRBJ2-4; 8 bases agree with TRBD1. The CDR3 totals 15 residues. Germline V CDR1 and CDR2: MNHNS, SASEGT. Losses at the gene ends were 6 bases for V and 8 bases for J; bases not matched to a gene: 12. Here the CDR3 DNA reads TGTGCCAGCAGCCAGGACAGGGAGTTAGGGGACATTCAGTACTTC. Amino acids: CASSQDRELGDIQYF.